This T cell receptor (beta chain) emerged from a study of response to subunit inactivated influenza vaccine. General study findings and limits: Authors suggested few new T cells are recruited by each seasonal influenza vaccination.

Each CDR3 protein is one row after TCRdb ran MiXCR on the RT-PCR reads. This sample has over 750,000 distinct CDR3 sequences; 21% occur once, and the top ten carry 10% to 13%. This CDR3 has 13 amino acids. Germline loops: CDR1 DFQATT, CDR2 SNEGSKA (reference sequence). The V segment lost 1 base and the J segment 7 bases; nucleotides outside the gene matches: 7. As concerns this clonotype: The antigen remains undetermined.

This sequence was found in a man aged 50-59 years who received an inactivated influenza vaccine. This rearrangement joins TRBV20-1 to TRBJ2-7, with 7 bases matching TRBD1. The sample was PBMCs from blood, taken around 5 days after vaccination. The CDR3 bases are TGCAGTGCTAGAGGGCAGGGGGTGCGGGAGCAGTACTTC. Translating it yields CSARGQGVREQYF.